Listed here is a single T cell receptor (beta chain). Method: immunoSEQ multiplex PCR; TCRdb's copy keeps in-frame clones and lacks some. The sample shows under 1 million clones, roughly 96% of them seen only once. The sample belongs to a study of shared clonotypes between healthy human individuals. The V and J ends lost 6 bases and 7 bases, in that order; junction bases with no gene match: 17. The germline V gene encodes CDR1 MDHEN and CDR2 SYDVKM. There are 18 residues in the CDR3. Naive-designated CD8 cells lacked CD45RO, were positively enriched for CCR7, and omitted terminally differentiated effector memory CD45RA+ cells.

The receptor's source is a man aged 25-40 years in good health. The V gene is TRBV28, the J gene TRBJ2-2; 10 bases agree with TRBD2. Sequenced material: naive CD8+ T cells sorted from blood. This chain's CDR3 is CASRNILAGRAYGGELFF. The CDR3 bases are TGTGCCAGCAGAAACATACTAGCGGGAAGGGCCTATGGCGGGGAGCTGTTTTTT.